This T cell receptor beta chain was sequenced for a study of long-term antiretroviral therapy in people with HIV. Study-wide findings and caveats: Clonal populations expanded prior to ART predominated within the repertoire at all time points. Diversity rose after ART but stayed below transplant donor controls.

Treatment locations for all participants with HIV were in the United States. Comments on this clone: Its target is unknown.

The CDR3 is 15 residues long. The V segment lost 2 bases and the J segment 6 bases; nucleotides outside the gene matches: 9. Germline V gene lookup returns CDR1 MGHRA and CDR2 YSYEKL. Survey-level resolution applied to immunoSEQ assay v3.0. Generated by immunoSEQ multiplex PCR, the TCRdb table keeps only in-frame clones and is missing some. The sample holds approximately 20,000 clones, 70% to 85% seen once. The clonotype was recovered from a man between 18 and 29 years old with HIV. The sample in question was unsorted PBMCs, obtained 0.5 years after starting antiretroviral therapy. The gene calls are TRBV4-1 and TRBJ2-7, with 8 bases matching TRBD1. The CDR3 bases are TGCGCCAGCAGCCAACCAGGGGGCCTCCTGTCCGAGCAGTACTTC. Protein product: CASSQPGGLLSEQYF.